The 17 T cell receptor beta chains below all came from one sample that was sequenced in a study of blood T cell repertoires in COVID-19. Clones were read by immunoSEQ multiplex PCR, and TCRdb kept only the in-frame ones, dropping some. The sample lists around 30,000 clones; approximately 88% were seen once. The sequencing sample was made of peripheral blood. These TCRs come from a middle-aged woman with active or convalescent COVID-19.

This chain uses TRBV5-4 with TRBJ2-1; weak D call: TRBD2 (5 bases). The germline CDR1 and CDR2 sequences are SGHNT and YYREEE (reference sequence). CDR3 length: 13 amino acids. V dropped 5 bases and J dropped 4 bases, with 10 bases sitting between them. In DNA, the CDR3 is TGTGCCAGCAGTAGAATAGCGTACAATGAGCAGTTCTTC. Residues: CASSRIAYNEQFF.

The V call is TRBV5-4, the J call TRBJ1-2; no clear D gene. This CDR3 has 13 residues. Germline loops: CDR1 SGHNT, CDR2 YYREEE (reference sequence). V was shortened by 1 base and J by 2 bases, with 6 bases between the two germline ends. The CDR3 region has the DNA TGTGCCAGCAGCTTGTCGGGAAACTATGGCTACACCTTC. Translating gives CASSLSGNYGYTF.

In its sample, this clone was seen once. The rearrangement uses TRBV12-3 or TRBV12-4 and TRBJ2-5, with D hard to call. The CDR3 totals 11 residues. Trimming removed 3 bases at V and 5 bases at J, with 4 bases between. This chain's CDR3 is CASSLRETQYF. The CDR3 DNA follows: TGTGCCAGCAGTTTGAGGGAGACCCAGTACTTC.

This rearrangement joins TRBV3-1 (or the pseudogene TRBV3-2) to TRBJ1-6; no clear D. The CDR3 contains 15 residues. Trimming removed 0 bases from V and 12 bases from J, with 15 bases in between. Germline V gives CDR1 LGHDT, CDR2 YNNKEL (reference sequence). Here the CDR3 reads CASSQEGSRILPLHF. The CDR3 DNA is TGTGCCAGCAGCCAAGAGGGCAGTCGAATTTTACCCCTCCACTTT.

The gene calls are TRBV28 and TRBJ2-7; 7 nucleotides line up with TRBD1. The J segment lost 5 bases and the V segment lost 3 bases, leaving 4 bases of the junction unmatched. There are 13 residues in the CDR3. Germline V gene lookup returns CDR1 MDHEN and CDR2 SYDVKM. The CDR3 sequence: CASSFQTGHEQYF. The CDR3 DNA reads TGTGCCAGCAGTTTTCAGACAGGGCACGAGCAGTACTTC.

The rearrangement uses TRBV6-5 and TRBJ2-1; maybe TRBD2 (6 bases). The germline V gene encodes CDR1 MNHEY and CDR2 SVGAGI. The CDR3 length is 14 residues. The germline V and J ends were trimmed by 3 bases and 10 bases, with 16 bases remaining between them. DNA of the CDR3: TGTGCCAGCAGTTATCAGGTGGGCGGACTAGAGCAGTTCTTC. Protein sequence: CASSYQVGGLEQFF.

J is TRBJ2-7 and V is TRBV28; D uncertain. The CDR3 covers 14 residues. Germline CDR1 MDHEN, CDR2 SYDVKM. V gave up 6 bases and J gave up 3 bases, with 15 bases separating them. The CDR3 loop reads CASSSADISYEQYF. CDR3 DNA: TGTGCCAGCAGCTCCGCCGACATAAGCTACGAGCAGTACTTC.

The rearrangement joins TRBV6-5 to TRBJ2-1; D is undetermined. V was shortened by 0 bases and J by 7 bases, with 10 bases between the two germline ends. CDR1 is MNHEY and CDR2 is SVGAGI in the germline V gene. The CDR3 is 14 residues long. In DNA, the CDR3 is TGTGCCAGCAGTTACTCGCCTACGGGTAATGAGCAGTTCTTC. Amino acids: CASSYSPTGNEQFF.

This chain joins TRBV7-2 and TRBJ2-7; D is uncertain. Looked up from germline, CDR1 is SGHTA and CDR2 is FQGNSA. The CDR3 contains 15 residues. V lost 4 bases and J 0 bases, leaving 13 bases between the germline ends. CDR3 residues: CASSSNPRSSYEQYF. In DNA, the CDR3 is TGTGCCAGCAGCTCAAACCCAAGGAGCTCCTACGAGCAGTACTTC.

The CDR3 reads CASVTSGIYEQYF. The DNA for the CDR3 is TGTGCCAGCGTTACTAGCGGGATCTACGAGCAGTACTTC. V and J are TRBV28 and TRBJ2-7, with 10 bases identical to TRBD2. Germline V gene data show CDR1 as MDHEN and CDR2 as SYDVKM. V was clipped by 8 bases and J by 3 bases; unmatched bases: 4. This CDR3 region has 13 residues.

The chain joins TRBV7-3 to TRBJ2-1, with TRBD1 as a possible D gene (6 bases). Germline V lookup: CDR1 SGHTA, CDR2 FQGTGA. CDR3 length equals 16 residues. V was shortened by 0 bases and J by 0 bases, with 9 bases between the two germline ends. CDR3: CASSLTRGSSYNEQFF. Written as DNA, the CDR3 is TGTGCCAGCAGCTTAACGAGGGGGAGCTCCTACAATGAGCAGTTCTTC.

This chain uses TRBV5-4 with TRBJ2-1; 9 nucleotides match TRBD2. Trimming cost V 5 bases and J 2 bases; bases outside gene matches: 5. The CDR3 covers 15 residues. CDR1 SGHNT and CDR2 YYREEE come from the germline V gene (reference sequence). Written as DNA, the CDR3 is TGTGCCAGCAGTTTAGCGGGGGCGACCTACAATGAGCAGTTCTTC. This sequence encodes CASSLAGATYNEQFF.

The chain employs TRBV29-1 and TRBJ1-5; D not certain. Trimming cost V 0 bases and J 5 bases, with 8 bases left between them. The CDR3 contains 13 residues. CDR1 and CDR2 (germline): SQVTM, ANQGSEA. The CDR3 region is CSVEDSPDQPQHF. In DNA, the CDR3 is TGCAGCGTTGAAGATTCCCCAGATCAGCCCCAGCATTTT.

V usage is TRBV27 and J usage is TRBJ1-1; TRBD1 agrees at 9 bases. The CDR3 loop spans 15 amino acids. Germline V gene sequence: CDR1 MNHEY, CDR2 SMNVEV (reference sequence). V trimming: 5 bases; J trimming: 4 bases; junction bases outside the gene matches: 8. The DNA for the CDR3 is TGTGCCAGCAGTAAAAACAGGGGGCCGGCCACTGAAGCTTTCTTT. Protein sequence: CASSKNRGPATEAFF.

V gene TRBV11-3 combines with J gene TRBJ2-1; 8 nucleotides agree with TRBD2. J lost 6 bases, V lost 2 bases, and 9 bases had no gene match. The CDR3 runs to 16 residues. Germline V gene sequence: CDR1 SGHNT, CDR2 YENEEA. CDR3 loop: CASSLSREGRRNEQFF. The DNA of the CDR3 is TGTGCCAGCAGCTTAAGCCGGGAGGGCCGACGCAATGAGCAGTTCTTC.

The chain links TRBV7-9 to TRBJ1-6; TRBD1 aligns across 9 bases. CDR3 length equals 15 residues. V was clipped by 5 bases and J by 8 bases; unmatched bases: 7. Germline V gene sequence: CDR1 SEHNR, CDR2 FQNEAQ (reference sequence). This chain's CDR3 is CASSGGQGNYSPLHF. In DNA, the CDR3 is TGTGCCAGCAGCGGGGGACAGGGAAATTATTCACCCCTCCACTTT.

V and J are TRBV7-6 and TRBJ1-5; D perhaps matches TRBD1 (5 bases). V lost 4 bases, J lost 9 bases, and 22 bases lay in between. The CDR3 runs 16 residues. CDR1 is SGHVS and CDR2 is FNYEAQ in the germline V gene. The CDR3 DNA reads as TGTGCCAGCAGCTCCGATGGGGGGGACGTTAGGACGCCCCAGCATTTT. Translated: CASSSDGGDVRTPQHF.